This TCR beta chain was obtained from a study of blood T cell repertoires in COVID-19. Overall study context: Nucleic acid was either cDNA or gDNA, and it came from T cells, B-cell-depleted T cells, or PBMCs.

Original methodology: How many nucleated cells were present was estimated from reference gene primer amplification. Profiled with immunoSEQ multiplex PCR; TCRdb holds only in-frame clones, not every one. V, J and clone size were drawn from that table, and D and trimming were deduced from the DNA. The table records 110,000 or so clones, under 80% of them present only once. Germline V gene data show CDR1 as SEHNR and CDR2 as FQNEAQ (reference sequence). The trim removed 3 bases at V and 2 bases at J, leaving 4 bases unmatched. This CDR3 region has 16 residues. This receptor was obtained from a man aged 50 to 60 with acute or convalescent COVID-19. The sequenced material came from peripheral blood. This chain connects TRBV7-9 to TRBJ2-3, with 11 bases matching TRBD2. CDR3 region: CASSLPSGGPTDTQYF. The CDR3 DNA reads as TGTGCCAGCAGCTTGCCTAGCGGGGGGCCCACAGATACGCAGTATTTT.